One and the same sample provided the 30 T cell receptor beta chains below, sequenced in a study of cytomegalovirus exposure and HLA in healthy donors. The data were produced by immunoSEQ multiplex PCR, yet TCRdb's version contains in-frame clones alone and is incomplete. The table lists roughly 56,000 clones, 91% of them singletons. Sequenced input: PBMCs. These receptors originate from a woman under 40 in good health and CMV-seronegative.

This rearrangement joins TRBV27 to TRBJ1-3; D not certain. V shed 2 bases and J shed 2 bases, with 7 bases lying between them. The CDR3 runs 14 residues. Germline V lookup: CDR1 MNHEY, CDR2 SMNVEV (reference sequence). CDR3 loop: CASSLSRTGNTIYF. CDR3 coding DNA: TGTGCCAGCAGTTTAAGTAGAACTGGAAACACCATATATTTT.

V is TRBV11-2 and J is TRBJ2-1, with D possibly TRBD2 on 5 matching bases. CDR3 length: 13 residues. The ends were cut back, 6 bases at V and 4 bases at J, with 10 bases in the middle. Looked up from germline, CDR1 is SGHAT and CDR2 is FQNNGV. CDR3 sequence: CASRGAGYNEQFF. The CDR3 DNA is TGTGCCAGCAGGGGAGCTGGGTACAATGAGCAGTTCTTC.

This rearrangement joins TRBV5-4 to TRBJ1-6; D is unresolved. This CDR3 is 15 amino acids long. Germline V gene data show CDR1 as SGHNT and CDR2 as YYREEE (reference sequence). Trimming removed 2 bases at V and 0 bases at J, with 6 bases between. CDR3 sequence: CASSFPSSYNSPLHF. CDR3 DNA: TGTGCCAGCAGCTTCCCCAGCTCCTATAATTCACCCCTCCACTTT.

This sequence joins TRBV11-3 and TRBJ2-1, with TRBD1 identical over 8 bases. This CDR3 comprises 15 residues. Per germline, CDR1 SGHNT and CDR2 YENEEA. V gave up 5 bases and J gave up 6 bases; unmatched junction bases: 9. CDR3 sequence: CASSGQGAISNEQFF. The CDR3 DNA sequence: TGTGCCAGCAGCGGACAGGGCGCAATTTCCAATGAGCAGTTCTTC.

The rearrangement links TRBV5-5 to TRBJ1-1; 7 nucleotides agree with TRBD1. CDR3 length: 15 amino acids. V lost 6 bases to trimming and J lost 8 bases; unmatched junction nucleotides: 16. CDR1 and CDR2 from the germline V gene are SGHKS and YYEKEE (reference sequence). The CDR3 spells CASNLVPGQFIEAFF. CDR3 DNA sequence: TGTGCCAGCAACCTAGTCCCGGGACAGTTTATAGAAGCTTTCTTT.

The chain employs TRBV19 and TRBJ1-1; a possible D gene is TRBD1 (6 bases). The CDR3 is 14 amino acids. Germline values: CDR1 LNHDA, CDR2 SQIVND (reference sequence). V was clipped by 5 bases and J by 1 base, with 11 bases between them. This CDR3 reads CASSVTGRNTEAFF. CDR3 DNA sequence: TGTGCCAGTAGTGTGACAGGCAGGAACACTGAAGCTTTCTTT.

The chain combines TRBV28 with TRBJ1-5; 9 bases align to TRBD1. CDR1 and CDR2 (germline): MDHEN, SYDVKM. This CDR3 comprises 18 residues. V gave up 2 bases and J gave up 2 bases; unmatched junction bases: 10. The CDR3 DNA reads TGTGCCAGCAGTTTAACCTACAGGGGGCAAGGTGGCAATCAGCCCCAGCATTTT. Translated, it gives CASSLTYRGQGGNQPQHF.

The rearrangement links TRBV29-1 to TRBJ2-1; the match to TRBD2 covers 8 bases. This CDR3 has 15 amino acids. Germline CDR1 and CDR2: SQVTM and ANQGSEA. V trimming: 6 bases; J trimming: 4 bases; junction bases outside the gene matches: 11. CDR3 sequence: CSVGRGDRGYNEQFF. In DNA form, the CDR3 reads TGCAGCGTCGGGCGGGGGGACCGCGGTTACAATGAGCAGTTCTTC.

The gene calls are TRBV28 and TRBJ2-1; no firm D call. Trimming removed 7 bases at V and 5 bases at J, with 6 bases between. The CDR3 runs to 11 residues. Looked up from germline, CDR1 is MDHEN and CDR2 is SYDVKM. The CDR3 sequence is CASMSDNEQFF. The CDR3 DNA is TGTGCCAGCATGTCGGACAATGAGCAGTTCTTC.

V and J are TRBV5-8 and TRBJ2-3; the D is unclear. V was pared by 4 bases and J by 2 bases, with 11 bases between. Germline loops: CDR1 SGHTS, CDR2 YDEGEE. CDR3 length: 14 residues. CDR3 in DNA: TGTGCCAGCAGCCCCACACCTTCCACAGATACGCAGTATTTT. It specifies CASSPTPSTDTQYF.

CDR3 residues: CASSPTGPHGGEQYF. DNA of the CDR3: TGTGCCAGCAGCCCCACCGGTCCCCATGGGGGGGAGCAGTACTTC. V gene TRBV7-2 combines with J gene TRBJ2-7, with D possibly TRBD2 on 6 matching bases. The V gene's germline CDR1 is SGHTA and CDR2 FQGNSA. CDR3 length equals 15 residues. With 5 bases removed from V and 7 bases from J, the gap between germline ends came to 21 bases.

This clone came up once. The V gene is TRBV29-1, the J gene TRBJ2-3; tentative D call: TRBD1 (6 bases). V was pared by 4 bases and J by 4 bases, with 12 bases between. Germline assignment: CDR1 SQVTM and CDR2 ANQGSEA. There are 13 residues in the CDR3. DNA for the CDR3: TGCAGCGTTGTGCAGGGGCCGGCAGATACGCAGTATTTT. This encodes CSVVQGPADTQYF.

This sequence joins TRBV5-8 and TRBJ1-2; D call uncertain. Between the trimmed V and J ends, which lost 1 base and 6 bases, there was a span of 22 bases. Germline CDR1 reads SGHTS; CDR2 reads YDEGEE. The CDR3 is 17 amino acids. CDR3 protein: CASSLSFVVISRDGYTF. In nucleotides, the CDR3 is TGTGCCAGCAGCTTGTCTTTTGTAGTCATTTCTCGCGATGGCTACACCTTC.

The chain links TRBV5-1 to TRBJ2-1, with 8 bases lining up with TRBD2. V gave up 4 bases and J gave up 8 bases; unmatched junction bases: 5. The germline CDR1 and CDR2 sequences are SGHRS and YFSETQ. The CDR3 length is 13 residues. The CDR3 reads CASSIGRGDEQFF. The CDR3, as DNA: TGCGCCAGCAGCATCGGGAGGGGCGATGAGCAGTTCTTC.

This chain joins TRBV7-9 and TRBJ2-5; 11 nucleotides match TRBD2. The junction had 19 bases not matched to a gene; V was cut back by 5 bases and J by 5 bases. CDR1 SEHNR and CDR2 FQNEAQ come from the germline V gene (reference sequence). The CDR3 has 19 amino acids. The CDR3 bases are TGTGCCAGCAGCCTAGGCGGTCTAGCGGGAGGACGGGGCGGGGAGACCCAGTACTTC. Protein sequence: CASSLGGLAGGRGGETQYF. The full variable domain, with the rest looked up from reference TRBV7-9 and TRBJ2-5, is DTGVSQNPRHKITKRGQNVTFRCDPISEHNRLYWYRQTLGQGPEFLTYFQNEAQLEKSRLLSDRFSAERPKGSFSTLEIQRTEQGDSAMYLCASSLGGLAGGRGGETQYFGPGTRLLVL.

This clone was recorded once. V and J are TRBV5-4 and TRBJ2-1; D not certain. Per the germline V gene, CDR1 is SGHNT and CDR2 is YYREEE (reference sequence). The CDR3 covers 14 residues. Trimming took off 4 bases at V and 1 base at J, with 9 bases between the two ends. The CDR3 region has the DNA TGTGCCAGCAGCGTAGACTCATCCTACAATGAGCAGTTCTTC. Its translation is CASSVDSSYNEQFF.

The count of this clone is one. The rearrangement joins TRBV6-6 to TRBJ2-7, with a possible D match to TRBD1 (6 bases). Trimming took 7 bases from V and 6 from J, leaving 25 bases between them. The CDR3 runs 16 residues. The germline gives CDR1 MNHNY, CDR2 SVGAGI (reference sequence). CDR3 DNA sequence: TGTGCCAGCACCCACGGACAGACGTGGTTATGGGGCGAGCAGTACTTC. Translating it yields CASTHGQTWLWGEQYF.

The chain links TRBV6-4 to TRBJ2-7; TRBD1 is a possible D gene (7 bases). Trimming stripped 6 bases from V and 7 bases from J, with 16 bases between. This CDR3 spans 13 amino acids. Germline CDR1 and CDR2: MRHNA and SNTAGT. DNA for the CDR3: TGTGCCAGCAGGCTACACAGGGGACTTGAGCAGTACTTC. Its translation is CASRLHRGLEQYF.

The chain couples TRBV5-1 to TRBJ2-3; 9 nucleotides line up with TRBD1. The CDR3 covers 14 residues. V shed 7 bases, J shed 5 bases, and the junction held 8 bases outside the gene matches. Germline V gene lookup returns CDR1 SGHRS and CDR2 YFSETQ. The CDR3 DNA reads as TGCGCCAGCCGGGCGGGACAGGGAGTAGATACGCAGTATTTT. It codes for CASRAGQGVDTQYF.

The sample holds one count of this clone. J is TRBJ2-7 and V is TRBV27; a weak D match, TRBD1 (5 bases). The length of the CDR3 is 13 residues. From germline, CDR1 is MNHEY and CDR2 SMNVEV (reference sequence). V dropped 4 bases and J dropped 5 bases, with 12 bases sitting between them. The DNA for the CDR3 is TGTGCCAGCAGTTACCAGGACATCCACGAGCAGTACTTC. It is translated as CASSYQDIHEQYF.

This chain joins TRBV11-2 and TRBJ2-1, with unresolved D. Germline lookup yields CDR1 SGHAT and CDR2 FQNNGV. Trimming took off 5 bases at V and 6 bases at J, with 11 bases between the two ends. The length of the CDR3 is 13 residues. DNA for the CDR3: TGTGCCAGCAGCCGCGACTCCGTCAATGAGCAGTTCTTC. This translates into CASSRDSVNEQFF. Supplemented by reference TRBV11-2 and TRBJ2-1, the full variable domain reads EAGVAQSPRYKIIEKRQSVAFWCNPISGHATLYWYQQILGQGPKLLIQFQNNGVVDDSQLPKDRFSAERLKGVDSTLKIQPAKLEDSAVYLCASSRDSVNEQFFGPGTRLTVL.

The genes are TRBV29-1 and TRBJ1-2, with D tentatively TRBD1 (5 bases). The CDR3 consists of 12 residues. V was pared by 3 bases and J by 10 bases, with 15 bases between. Per germline, CDR1 SQVTM and CDR2 ANQGSEA. The chain's CDR3 is CSVERDRPSYTF. Written as DNA, the CDR3 is TGCAGCGTTGAGCGGGACCGTCCCTCCTACACCTTC.

This clone has a handful of counts. The chain joins TRBV7-2 to TRBJ2-7; 7 nucleotides agree with TRBD2. V was pared by 5 bases and J by 6 bases, with 10 bases of the junction left unmatched. The V gene's germline CDR1 is SGHTA and CDR2 FQGNSA. This CDR3 region has 14 residues. Here the CDR3 DNA reads TGTGCCAGCAGCCCACTACTAGCGCCCAGCGAGCAGTACTTC. Translated, it gives CASSPLLAPSEQYF.

The chain has TRBV5-1 and TRBJ2-7; the match to TRBD2 covers 13 bases. Germline assignment: CDR1 SGHRS and CDR2 YFSETQ. The V segment lost 4 bases and the J segment 4 bases; nucleotides outside the gene matches: 20. This CDR3 spans 20 amino acids. DNA of the CDR3: TGCGCCAGCAGCGAGCAACCGGGACTAGCGGGGACCCCCTATATTTACGAGCAGTACTTC. It encodes CASSEQPGLAGTPYIYEQYF. The whole variable domain, filled in from reference TRBV5-1 and TRBJ2-7, reads KAGVTQTPRYLIKTRGQQVTLSCSPISGHRSVSWYQQTPGQGLQFLFEYFSETQRNKGNFPGRFSGRQFSNSRSEMNVSTLELGDSALYLCASSEQPGLAGTPYIYEQYFGPGTRLTVT.

The chain is built from TRBV21-1 and TRBJ1-2; the D call of TRBD1 is as the table states it, not checked on the DNA. TRBV21-1 is termed a pseudogene. The length of the CDR3 is 11 residues. The CDR3 spells CASRRQGHYTF. The CDR3 DNA is TGTGCCAGCAGGCGACAGGGTCACTACACCTTC.

This clone was counted once. The V call is TRBV30, the J call TRBJ1-2; 8 nucleotides align to TRBD1. CDR1 and CDR2 from the germline V gene are GTSNPN and SVGIG (reference sequence). After removal of 5 bases from V and 1 base from J, the junction contained 9 bases not matched to a gene. The CDR3 length is 15 residues. In DNA form, the CDR3 reads TGTGCCTGGGCTCATCAGGGGGCGGTTAACTATGGCTACACCTTC. It specifies CAWAHQGAVNYGYTF.

The chain has TRBV18 and TRBJ1-4; D gene ambiguous. The length of the CDR3 is 13 residues. The V and J ends lost 2 bases and 4 bases respectively, with 5 bases between them. Germline V CDR1 and CDR2: KGHSH, LQKENI. CDR3 nucleotides: TGTGCCAGCTCACCATTCGGTAATGAAAAACTGTTTTTT. This gives the protein CASSPFGNEKLFF.

The chain combines TRBV5-1 with TRBJ1-2, with D perhaps TRBD1 (5 bases). The length of the CDR3 is 14 residues. Trimming took 0 bases from V and 4 from J, leaving 10 bases between them. The germline CDR1 and CDR2 sequences are SGHRS and YFSETQ. The CDR3 DNA follows: TGCGCCAGCAGCTTGGCGGGGGACCCCTATGGCTACACCTTC. It translates to CASSLAGDPYGYTF.

This chain uses TRBV5-1 with TRBJ2-1; D is unclear. CDR3 length equals 13 residues. Between the trimmed V and J ends, which lost 0 bases and 4 bases, there was a span of 5 bases. In germline, CDR1 is SGHRS, CDR2 YFSETQ. The CDR3 loop reads CASSLDKYNEQFF. The CDR3 region has the DNA TGCGCCAGCAGCTTGGACAAGTACAATGAGCAGTTCTTC.

The table lists this clone with a count of one. The rearrangement joins TRBV7-9 to TRBJ2-1, with a possible D match to TRBD2 (5 bases). The CDR3 is 13 amino acids. V lost 1 base to trimming and J lost 15 bases, with 16 bases between them. Germline assignment: CDR1 SEHNR and CDR2 FQNEAQ (reference sequence). The DNA of the CDR3 is TGTGCCAGCAGCTTAGGTTCCGTGCAGGCGGGGTTCTTC. It is translated as CASSLGSVQAGFF.